What follows are 3 T cell receptor beta chains derived from one specimen sequenced in a study of beta chain features in type 1 diabetes. What was sequenced were expressed TCRB transcripts, since all of the isolated RNA had been reverse transcribed. Method: immunoSEQ multiplex PCR; TCRdb's copy keeps in-frame clones and lacks some. The sample has over 700,000 clones; about a sixth are singletons. Sequenced material: naive CD4+ T cells from blood. These receptors came from a woman aged 18 to 35 in good health.

The rearrangement links TRBV10-3 to TRBJ2-6; D remains ambiguous. This CDR3 is 13 amino acids long. The germline V gene has CDR1 ENHRY and CDR2 SYGVKD. The V end lost 6 bases, the J end lost 2 bases, and 5 bases lay between the germline ends. The CDR3 here is CAIRGPGANVLTF. For the CDR3, the DNA is TGTGCCATCAGGGGCCCTGGGGCCAACGTCCTGACTTTC.

V and J are TRBV4-3 and TRBJ2-7, with TRBD2 matching 13 bases. CDR1 and CDR2 (germline): LGHNA, YSLEER. Germline trimming cut 2 bases from V and 2 bases from J; bases unmatched to any gene: 3. CDR3 length: 16 amino acids. CDR3 bases: TGCGCCAGCAGCCAAACGGGGACTAGCGGGACCTACGAGCAGTACTTC. As protein: CASSQTGTSGTYEQYF.

The gene calls are TRBV28 and TRBJ1-5, with unresolved D. The CDR3 extends over 17 amino acids. V gave up 3 bases and J gave up 4 bases, with 19 bases separating them. Germline V lookup: CDR1 MDHEN, CDR2 SYDVKM. DNA for the CDR3: TGTGCCAGCAGTTTGGCGGCCAGAGCCCTAGGGAATCAGCCCCAGCATTTT. Its protein product is CASSLAARALGNQPQHF.